This T cell receptor beta chain stems from a study of response to subunit inactivated influenza vaccine (dated by TCRdb to the late 2010s). Describing the broader study: Deep quantitative profiling of the T cell receptor repertoire was used in the study to follow responses to a trivalent subunit inactivated influenza vaccine.

Library preparation employed RT-PCR. The sequencing machine was an Illumina HiSeq 2500. In-frame beta chains were kept once TCRdb had trimmed the public reads at Q25 with fastp and called clones with MiXCR. Identical CDR3 proteins give one entry, which carries the most common genes and DNA. The sample profile shows over 650,000 distinct CDR3 sequences; 15% to 20% of them were found once. Jointly, the top ten make up 9.5% to 13% of the sample. This clonotype has more than one count but fewer than ten. Its recognized antigen is unknown. The input lacks base qualities; no much larger clone sits a single base away. Broader findings and caveats from the paper: The authors proposed that each seasonal influenza vaccination may bring in only a limited number of new T cells.

Including the terminal cysteine and phenylalanine, the CDR3 comprises 11 residues. The only DNA kept is the CDR3, 33 bases in frame from the first base. V is shortened by 5 bases, J by 11 bases, and the region joining them spans 11 bases. The input for sequencing was PBMCs from blood, taken 5 days after vaccination. The receptor chain draws on TRBV12-3 or TRBV12-4 and TRBJ2-3, with a tentative D gene TRBD2 over 5 matching bases. The source is a man aged 50-60 years who received an inactivated influenza vaccine. Donor details come from another sample of the same person, matched by shared clones. In nucleotide form, the sequence is TGTGCCAGCAGTCAAGGACTGCTGCAGTATTTT. Its coded protein is CASSQGLLQYF.